This T cell receptor beta chain was sequenced in a study of CD8 T cells in Susac syndrome. An input of roughly 0.5 to 1 ug of RNA was subjected to reverse transcription using random hexamers. TCRdb re-called the immunoSEQ multiplex PCR reads through MiXCR, storing one row per CDR3 protein. The repertoire consists of 65,000 to 95,000 distinct CDR3 sequences, with approximately 93% occurring once and the leading ten covering approximately 0.9%. Trimming removed 0 bases from V and 1 base from J; junction bases left unmatched: 2. The CDR3 totals 15 residues. Germline values: CDR1 LNHDA, CDR2 SQIVND (reference sequence).

Sequencing was carried out using CD8+ T cells from PBMCs. The clonotype was recovered from a human donor with Susac syndrome. The genes are TRBV19 and TRBJ2-5, with 7 bases matching TRBD1. This CDR3 is CASSIEDRRQETQYF. CDR3 nucleotides: TGTGCCAGTAGTATAGAGGACAGGCGCCAAGAGACCCAGTACTTC.